This passage covers 29 T cell receptor beta chains from one sample sequenced in a study of cytomegalovirus exposure and HLA in healthy donors. The primer mix had 60 Vbeta and 13 Jbeta primers. Sequencing used immunoSEQ multiplex PCR; TCRdb keeps in-frame clones, though not all of them. The table lists 220,000 or so clones, about 75% of them singletons. Sample: PBMCs. These receptors all stem from a woman younger than 45 in good health and CMV-seronegative.

The genes are TRBV5-1 and TRBJ2-2, with TRBD1 identical over 7 bases. The J segment lost 4 bases and the V segment lost 4 bases, leaving 4 bases of the junction unmatched. Germline lookup yields CDR1 SGHRS and CDR2 YFSETQ. The CDR3 length is 14 residues. The CDR3 region has the DNA TGCGCCAGCAGCGCGACAGGGAGCACCGGGGAGCTGTTTTTT. Protein sequence: CASSATGSTGELFF.

This clone was found a few times. V is TRBV7-9 and J is TRBJ1-4, with D possibly matching TRBD1 (5 bases). CDR3 size: 15 residues. Germline assignment: CDR1 SEHNR and CDR2 FQNEAQ (reference sequence). Deletions cut 4 bases from V and 8 bases from J, with 17 bases between. CDR3 nucleotide sequence: TGTGCCAGCAGCTCCGACGGACCAGGGAACGAAAAACTGTTTTTT. As protein: CASSSDGPGNEKLFF.

This rearrangement joins TRBV10-3 to TRBJ2-7, with a possible D match to TRBD1 (6 bases). Germline V lookup: CDR1 ENHRY, CDR2 SYGVKD. The CDR3 spans 14 residues. Trimming pared 4 bases from V and 5 bases from J, leaving 15 bases between. CDR3: CAISVQGVQHEQYF. The CDR3 region has the DNA TGTGCCATCAGTGTACAGGGTGTCCAACACGAGCAGTACTTC.

This clone occurred once. This chain uses TRBV7-9 with TRBJ2-6, with D unclear. CDR1 is SEHNR, CDR2 FQNEAQ, per germline (reference sequence). This CDR3 is built from 14 residues. The V and J ends lost 5 bases and 0 bases respectively, with 5 bases between them. CDR3 DNA sequence: TGTGCCAGCAGCGCGTACTCTGGGGCCAACGTCCTGACTTTC. It translates to CASSAYSGANVLTF.

The rearrangement uses TRBV25-1 and TRBJ2-3; 9 bases agree with TRBD2. From germline, CDR1 is MGHDK and CDR2 SYGVNS. The junction had 2 bases not matched to a gene; V was cut back by 5 bases and J by 2 bases. The length of the CDR3 is 14 residues. CDR3 protein: CASSLAGATDTQYF. CDR3 bases: TGTGCCAGCAGTTTAGCGGGGGCCACAGATACGCAGTATTTT.

The J gene is TRBJ2-2, the V gene TRBV30; D gene ambiguous. The ends were cut back, 3 bases at V and 7 bases at J, with 12 bases in the middle. The CDR3 extends over 13 amino acids. Germline lookup yields CDR1 GTSNPN and CDR2 SVGIG (reference sequence). CDR3 bases: TGTGCCTGGAGAGCACTCTCCAACGGGGAGCTGTTTTTT. It yields the protein CAWRALSNGELFF.

A note on this clone: At one end the junction does not follow the germline gene, possibly because of a read error. CDR3 bases: TGTGTCAGCAGCCTAGCGGGGGCCCCATCGTACCAAGAGACCCAGTACTTC. It yields the protein CVSSLAGAPSYQETQYF. The chain uses TRBV4-2 and TRBJ2-5; TRBD2 matches 10 bases. Germline V gene data show CDR1 as LGHNA and CDR2 as YNFKEQ. The CDR3 is 17 residues long.

The CDR3 sequence is CASSIEHGGIYEQYF. CDR3 sequence (DNA): TGTGCCAGTAGTATAGAACACGGGGGGATATACGAGCAGTACTTC. This rearrangement joins TRBV19 to TRBJ2-7; TRBD2 agrees at 7 bases. The V and J ends lost 0 bases and 4 bases, in that order; junction bases with no gene match: 6. From germline, CDR1 is LNHDA and CDR2 SQIVND (reference sequence). The CDR3 contains 15 residues.

The J gene is TRBJ2-7, the V gene TRBV29-1; tentative D call: TRBD2 (6 bases). Trimming cost V 4 bases and J 4 bases, with 14 bases left between them. Germline lookup yields CDR1 SQVTM and CDR2 ANQGSEA. The CDR3 consists of 13 residues. Here the CDR3 reads CSVVLSGVYEQYF. CDR3 in DNA: TGCAGCGTTGTGCTTAGCGGAGTATACGAGCAGTACTTC.

The chain couples TRBV5-1 to TRBJ1-2; 9 positions agree with TRBD1. This CDR3 has 12 residues. The junction had 1 base not matched to a gene; V was cut back by 3 bases and J by 7 bases. Germline V gene sequence: CDR1 SGHRS, CDR2 YFSETQ. The CDR3 protein is CASSWTGAGYTF. In DNA, the CDR3 is TGCGCCAGCAGCTGGACAGGGGCTGGCTACACCTTC.

The CDR3 loop reads CAISPDSSTEAFF. In DNA, the CDR3 is TGTGCCATCAGTCCAGACTCGAGCACTGAAGCTTTCTTT. The chain employs TRBV10-3 and TRBJ1-1; D is unresolved. Trimming took off 5 bases at V and 4 bases at J, with 11 bases between the two ends. The CDR3 extends over 13 amino acids. The V gene's germline CDR1 is ENHRY and CDR2 SYGVKD.

V is TRBV15 and J is TRBJ1-2; D not resolved. Between the trimmed V and J ends, which lost 2 bases and 0 bases, there was a span of 10 bases. Germline values: CDR1 LNHNV, CDR2 YYDKDF (reference sequence). This CDR3 has 15 residues. CDR3 region: CATSRRGGSNYGYTF. The CDR3 bases are TGTGCCACCAGCAGAAGAGGCGGCTCTAACTATGGCTACACCTTC.

Comments on this clone: Sequence at one end of the junction differs from germline and may be a read error. V gene TRBV5-8 combines with J gene TRBJ1-4; the match to TRBD1 covers 7 bases. This CDR3 spans 16 amino acids. Germline V gene data show CDR1 as SGHTS and CDR2 as YDEGEE. The CDR3 bases are TGTGGCAGCAGGGAGGGGAAAGGGACAGATAATGAAAAACTGTTTTTT. Translating it yields CGSREGKGTDNEKLFF.

This chain links TRBV2 with TRBJ1-2, with D unclear. V was cut by 2 bases and J by 8 bases, with 9 bases left in between. The CDR3 is made up of 12 amino acids. CDR1 is SNHLY and CDR2 is FYNNEI in the germline V gene. For the CDR3, the DNA is TGTGCCAGCAGTGAACGCGGGCCCGGCTACACCTTC. Its protein product is CASSERGPGYTF.

This clone was observed a handful of times. The chain has TRBV7-6 and TRBJ2-7; perhaps TRBD2 as D (6 bases). CDR1 and CDR2 from the germline V gene are SGHVS and FNYEAQ. The CDR3 sequence is 12 residues long. Trimming cost V 5 bases and J 4 bases, with 9 bases left between them. CDR3 sequence (DNA): TGTGCCAGCAGCCGGGCGGGATACGAGCAGTACTTC. Translation: CASSRAGYEQYF.

This chain links TRBV5-4 with TRBJ2-1; the match to TRBD2 covers 7 bases. J gave up 1 base and V 6 bases, and 7 bases lay outside the gene matches. CDR1 and CDR2 (germline): SGHNT, YYREEE (reference sequence). The CDR3 has 15 residues. CDR3 DNA: TGTGCCAGCAATACAGCGGGAAATTCCTACAATGAGCAGTTCTTC. This codes for CASNTAGNSYNEQFF.

This clone was observed a few times. This chain joins TRBV13 and TRBJ2-5; TRBD1 matches 10 bases. There are 15 residues in the CDR3. The germline V gene encodes CDR1 PRHDT and CDR2 FYEKMQ (reference sequence). After removal of 3 bases from V and 5 bases from J, the junction contained 6 bases not matched to a gene. The DNA of the CDR3 is TGTGCCAGCAGCTTTCGGACAGGGGGTTCTGAGACCCAGTACTTC. Protein: CASSFRTGGSETQYF.

J is TRBJ1-2 and V is TRBV2, with a possible D match to TRBD1 (6 bases). The CDR3 loop spans 11 amino acids. Germline loops: CDR1 SNHLY, CDR2 FYNNEI. Trimming pared 5 bases from V and 6 bases from J, leaving 7 bases between. The CDR3 protein is CASSYRDGYTF. CDR3 nucleotide sequence: TGTGCCAGCAGTTACAGGGATGGCTACACCTTC.

This clone was detected only a few times. This sequence joins TRBV9 and TRBJ2-7; D is unresolved. The ends were cut back, 4 bases at V and 2 bases at J, with 13 bases in the middle. CDR1 is SGDLS, CDR2 YYNGEE, per germline. This CDR3 has 14 amino acids. The CDR3 spells CASSPAPEAYEQYF. Here the CDR3 DNA reads TGTGCCAGCAGCCCGGCACCTGAGGCCTACGAGCAGTACTTC. Full variable domain (outside the CDR3, taken from reference TRBV9 and TRBJ2-7): DSGVTQTPKHLITATGQRVTLRCSPRSGDLSVYWYQQSLDQGLQFLIQYYNGEERAKGNILERFSAQQFPDLHSELNLSSLELGDSALYFCASSPAPEAYEQYFGPGTRLTVT.

As regards this clone: One junction end disagrees with the germline gene, perhaps due to a read error. CDR3 sequence: CAISPLTTASIAKNIQYF. DNA of the CDR3: TGTGCCATCTCACCTCTAACGACAGCTTCTATAGCCAAAAACATTCAGTACTTC. The chain recombines TRBV18 with TRBJ2-4, with D perhaps matching TRBD1 (5 bases). The CDR3 runs to 18 residues. Germline CDR1 is KGHSH and CDR2 is LQKENI.

The rearrangement joins TRBV6-5 to TRBJ1-5; D may be TRBD1 (5 bases). The CDR3 loop spans 12 amino acids. The germline V and J ends were trimmed by 6 bases and 9 bases, with 12 bases remaining between them. CDR1 and CDR2 from the germline V gene are MNHEY and SVGAGI. CDR3 amino acids: CASSRREGPQHF. The CDR3 DNA reads as TGTGCCAGCAGCCGCAGGGAGGGGCCCCAGCATTTT.

The chain recombines TRBV13 with TRBJ2-3; no firm D call. V shed 2 bases and J shed 0 bases, with 9 bases lying between them. The CDR3 is 15 residues long. CDR1 and CDR2 from the germline V gene are PRHDT and FYEKMQ (reference sequence). Written as DNA, the CDR3 is TGTGCCAGCAGCTTATACAGACCCAGCACAGATACGCAGTATTTT. It codes for CASSLYRPSTDTQYF.

The chain uses TRBV9 and TRBJ2-7; 14 bases align to TRBD2. The CDR3 consists of 16 residues. Germline CDR1 is SGDLS and CDR2 is YYNGEE. J was trimmed by 2 bases and V by 3 bases; bases with no gene match: 4. The CDR3 DNA follows: TGTGCCAGCAGCGCGGGACTAGCGGGAGCCCCCTACGAGCAGTACTTC. It yields the protein CASSAGLAGAPYEQYF.

The rearrangement links TRBV5-1 to TRBJ2-5; 8 bases are shared with TRBD2. Looked up from germline, CDR1 is SGHRS and CDR2 is YFSETQ. Trimming removed 5 bases from V and 5 bases from J; junction bases left unmatched: 5. CDR3 length equals 13 residues. The CDR3 region has the DNA TGCGCCAGCAGTACGGGGGGGAAGGAGACCCAGTACTTC. This encodes CASSTGGKETQYF.

This clone was seen only once. The chain has TRBV18 and TRBJ2-7, with a possible D match to TRBD1 (6 bases). The CDR3 runs to 13 residues. The germline gives CDR1 KGHSH, CDR2 LQKENI. V dropped 2 bases and J dropped 2 bases, with 7 bases sitting between them. This CDR3 reads CASSPTGTYEQYF. CDR3 nucleotide sequence: TGTGCCAGCTCACCAACAGGGACCTACGAGCAGTACTTC.

V and J are TRBV5-1 and TRBJ2-2, with no clear D. Per germline, CDR1 SGHRS and CDR2 YFSETQ. V lost 0 bases, J lost 0 bases, and 6 bases lay in between. This CDR3 has 15 amino acids. The CDR3 loop is CASSLGLPNTGELFF. CDR3 bases: TGCGCCAGCAGCTTGGGACTTCCGAACACCGGGGAGCTGTTTTTT.

The gene calls are TRBV25-1 and TRBJ2-2; 7 nucleotides agree with TRBD1. The J segment lost 1 base and the V segment lost 8 bases, leaving 4 bases of the junction unmatched. Germline CDR1 is MGHDK and CDR2 is SYGVNS. The CDR3 consists of 14 residues. CDR3 in amino acids: CASGRQGNTGELFF. The CDR3 DNA reads TGTGCCAGCGGAAGACAGGGGAACACCGGGGAGCTGTTTTTT.

This clone was seen more than once but under ten times. The rearrangement uses TRBV5-1 and TRBJ1-1; 8 bases are a match to TRBD1. Germline lookup yields CDR1 SGHRS and CDR2 YFSETQ. This CDR3 has 14 amino acids. Trimming removed 4 bases from V and 1 base from J; junction bases left unmatched: 3. CDR3 loop: CASSPDRGNTEAFF. The CDR3 nucleotides are TGCGCCAGCAGCCCTGACAGGGGGAACACTGAAGCTTTCTTT.

The J gene is TRBJ1-2, the V gene TRBV6-6, with a tentative D call TRBD1 (5 bases). Germline CDR1 and CDR2: MNHNY and SVGAGI (reference sequence). CDR3 length: 13 residues. Trimming pared 6 bases from V and 4 bases from J, leaving 12 bases between. The CDR3 DNA reads as TGTGCCAGCAGACGGGACTCGACCTATGGCTACACCTTC. The encoded protein is CASRRDSTYGYTF.